Sequencing of this T cell receptor (beta chain) was carried out in a study of T cells in localized non-small cell lung cancer. Study observations and caveats: Median detection of top 100 tumor clones in adjacent lung was 57 clones.

Profiled with immunoSEQ multiplex PCR; TCRdb holds only in-frame clones, not every one. The sample records about 19,000 clones, roughly 84% being singletons. V shed 1 base and J shed 2 bases, with 6 bases lying between them. CDR3 size: 13 residues. Germline loops: CDR1 SGHNT, CDR2 YENEEA. As to this clone: Its antigen is undetermined.

The TCR sequence derives from a man aged 35 to 69 with stage I lung adenocarcinoma. The V gene is TRBV11-3, the J gene TRBJ2-7; no clear D. Sequencing used peripheral blood, obtained before any cancer treatment. In nucleotides, the CDR3 is TGTGCCAGCAGCTTAGGTACAGCCTACGAGCAGTACTTC. Translation gives CASSLGTAYEQYF.